Below, 9 T cell receptor beta chains from the same sample are listed, as sequenced in a study of blood T cell repertoires in COVID-19. Assay: immunoSEQ multiplex PCR; the TCRdb copy retains only in-frame clones and omits some. The data show some 120,000 clones, around 81% seen once. The sample consisted of peripheral blood. Source of these receptors: a man aged 55 to 70 with acute or convalescent COVID-19.

V and J are TRBV15 and TRBJ2-3; D is unclear. V gave up 1 base and J gave up 1 base, with 12 bases separating them. The CDR3 runs 16 residues. CDR1 is LNHNV, CDR2 YYDKDF, per germline (reference sequence). CDR3 amino acids: CATSRVGSRGTDTQYF. In nucleotides, the CDR3 is TGTGCCACCAGCAGAGTGGGTAGCAGAGGCACAGATACGCAGTATTTT.

The chain uses TRBV9 and TRBJ2-3, with 7 bases matching TRBD2. Germline assignment: CDR1 SGDLS and CDR2 YYNGEE. The V gene end was trimmed by 4 bases and the J gene end by 3 bases; junction bases not matched to a gene: 8. The CDR3 spans 15 residues. The CDR3 sequence: CASSPSSGWTDTQYF. The CDR3 nucleotides are TGTGCCAGCAGCCCCTCTAGCGGATGGACAGATACGCAGTATTTT.

The chain has TRBV7-8 and TRBJ2-5, with a possible D match to TRBD1 (8 bases). There are 17 residues in the CDR3. Germline assignment: CDR1 SGHVS and CDR2 FQNEAQ. V lost 5 bases, J lost 2 bases, and 21 bases lay in between. CDR3 coding DNA: TGTGCCAGCAGCCCCACAGGGGGGGCAAGGGGACAAGAGACCCAGTACTTC. Protein product: CASSPTGGARGQETQYF.

This chain joins TRBV7-9 and TRBJ2-1, with 14 bases aligning to TRBD2. CDR1 and CDR2 from the germline V gene are SEHNR and FQNEAQ (reference sequence). J was trimmed by 7 bases and V by 3 bases; bases with no gene match: 5. The CDR3 totals 16 residues. DNA for the CDR3: TGTGCCAGCAGCTTCGGACTAGCGGGAGGCAATAATGAGCAGTTCTTC. Translating it yields CASSFGLAGGNNEQFF.

The chain joins TRBV10-2 to TRBJ2-1, with 10 positions matching TRBD2. CDR1 and CDR2 (germline): WSHSY, SAAADI. After removal of 6 bases from V and 8 bases from J, the junction contained 13 bases not matched to a gene. The CDR3 sequence is 16 residues long. The CDR3 loop reads CASRSRLAGFPDEQFF. The CDR3 DNA reads TGCGCCAGCAGATCCCGACTAGCGGGCTTTCCTGATGAGCAGTTCTTC.

The DNA of the CDR3 is TGTGCCAGTGGACGGGGGGACGATCAGCCCCAGCATTTT. This translates into CASGRGDDQPQHF. The chain employs TRBV28 and TRBJ1-5; the D gene is possibly TRBD1 (5 bases). The CDR3 length is 13 residues. The germline CDR1 and CDR2 sequences are MDHEN and SYDVKM. V dropped 9 bases and J dropped 5 bases, with 14 bases sitting between them.

The chain has TRBV6-6 and TRBJ2-5; D not resolved. Per germline, CDR1 MNHNY and CDR2 SVGAGI (reference sequence). The CDR3 is made up of 14 amino acids. The ends were cut back, 0 bases at V and 5 bases at J, with 10 bases in the middle. For the CDR3, the DNA is TGTGCCAGCAGTTACTCACATCAGAGGGAGACCCAGTACTTC. This codes for CASSYSHQRETQYF.

The rearrangement links TRBV10-1 to TRBJ1-4, with D perhaps TRBD1 (5 bases). This CDR3 has 15 amino acids. The germline V gene encodes CDR1 WNHNN and CDR2 SYGVQD (reference sequence). Trimming took off 0 bases at V and 8 bases at J, with 13 bases between the two ends. This CDR3 is CASSESGLGKEKLFF. In DNA, the CDR3 is TGCGCCAGCAGTGAGTCGGGGCTAGGCAAGGAAAAACTGTTTTTT.

V gene TRBV5-1 combines with J gene TRBJ2-7, with 10 bases matching TRBD2. CDR1 SGHRS and CDR2 YFSETQ come from the germline V gene. The CDR3 length is 15 residues. V was clipped by 3 bases and J by 3 bases; unmatched bases: 6. The CDR3 DNA follows: TGCGCCAGCAGCTCCACTAGCGGGACGGTCTACGAGCAGTACTTC. Its protein product is CASSSTSGTVYEQYF. The entire variable domain, with the rest obtained from reference TRBV5-1 and TRBJ2-7, is as follows: KAGVTQTPRYLIKTRGQQVTLSCSPISGHRSVSWYQQTPGQGLQFLFEYFSETQRNKGNFPGRFSGRQFSNSRSEMNVSTLELGDSALYLCASSSTSGTVYEQYFGPGTRLTVT.